Described below is a single T cell receptor (beta chain) sequence and its context. Its cognate antigen is unknown. Time point given: newly diagnosed GD, antithyroid drugs for less than 3 months. Scientists built the TCR library using RNA that was extracted from PBMCs. EDTA tubes collected 9 to 9.5 milliliters of peripheral blood. The data derive from a study of regulatory T cells in long-lasting Graves disease. Study-wide findings and caveats: TCR diversity was lower in persistent Graves' patients (versus newly diagnosed ones). Persistent disease was associated with favored TRBV28 usage and with favored use of TRBJ1-2 and TRBJ2-5.

Germline loops: CDR1 SGHRS, CDR2 YFSETQ. After removal of 3 bases from V and 4 bases from J, the junction contained 14 bases not matched to a gene. CDR3 length: 18 amino acids. Both iRepertoire HTBI primers and Arm-PCR of CDR3 regions were used to build the TCR beta libraries. TCRdb processed the multiplex PCR reads anew with MiXCR; each CDR3 protein has one entry. The sample lists about 530,000 distinct CDR3 sequences; roughly 16% were seen once. This sample was shared with a second study, whose subject was T cells in Graves' hyperthyroidism and ophthalmopathy.

This chain uses TRBV5-1 with TRBJ2-1; 9 positions match TRBD1. This sample comprised peripheral blood mononuclear cells (PBMCs), obtained at new diagnosis, from a patient treated with antithyroid drugs. The TCR comes from a woman aged 35-60 years with Graves disease. This CDR3 is CASSSPLTGTGFYNEQFF. In DNA form, the CDR3 reads TGCGCCAGCAGCTCACCACTCACCGGGACAGGGTTTTACAATGAGCAGTTCTTC.